This record looks at one T cell receptor (beta chain) sequence and its context. This specimen belongs to a study of blood T cell repertoires in COVID-19. The V gene end was trimmed by 1 base and the J gene end by 4 bases; junction bases not matched to a gene: 8. The CDR3 loop spans 18 amino acids. Germline CDR1 is SGHTA and CDR2 is FQGNSA. Using immunoSEQ multiplex PCR, the repertoire was profiled, and TCRdb retains in-frame clones only, with some absent. The sample has about 100,000 clones, 87% seen once. The specimen sequenced was peripheral blood. This clonotype was sampled from a man aged 50-59 years with acute or convalescent COVID-19. The chain couples TRBV7-2 to TRBJ2-5, with 14 bases matching TRBD2. As DNA, the CDR3 is TGTGCCAGCAGCTTAGGAGGGGGGACTAGCGGGAGAAGAGAGACCCAGTACTTC. This gives the protein CASSLGGGTSGRRETQYF.